This paragraph reports one T cell receptor beta chain. Its antigen is not identified. V lost 0 bases, J lost 3 bases, and 9 bases lay in between. This CDR3 has 14 residues. The V gene's germline CDR1 is SGDLS and CDR2 YYNGEE. The sample is drawn from a study of a mutant IDH1 vaccine in newly diagnosed glioma. Background on the study: With temozolomide cycles, or 4-6 weeks after radiotherapy alone, vaccination was started. Treated patients were about 60% male, about 38% female, mean age approximately 42 years. Study findings and constraints: Induction of immune responses by the vaccine occurred in more than 85% of patients.

The protocol was immunoSEQ multiplex PCR, while the TCRdb copy is restricted to in-frame clones and leaves out a portion. The sample has approximately 82,000 clones, more than 80% seen once. Time point described: week 23, last vaccination. Vaccination comprised doses that each held 300 ug of mutant IDH1 20-mer peptide, plus topical imiquimod. The source of this sequence is a woman in her forties or fifties with glioma. The sample in question was PBMCs, obtained from a glioma patient whose treatment included an IDH1 peptide vaccine. The V and J genes are TRBV9 and TRBJ2-5; D is possibly TRBD2 (6 bases). CDR3 sequence (DNA): TGTGCCAGCAGCGTAGGAGGCGGGGAAGAGACCCAGTACTTC. Translation gives CASSVGGGEETQYF.